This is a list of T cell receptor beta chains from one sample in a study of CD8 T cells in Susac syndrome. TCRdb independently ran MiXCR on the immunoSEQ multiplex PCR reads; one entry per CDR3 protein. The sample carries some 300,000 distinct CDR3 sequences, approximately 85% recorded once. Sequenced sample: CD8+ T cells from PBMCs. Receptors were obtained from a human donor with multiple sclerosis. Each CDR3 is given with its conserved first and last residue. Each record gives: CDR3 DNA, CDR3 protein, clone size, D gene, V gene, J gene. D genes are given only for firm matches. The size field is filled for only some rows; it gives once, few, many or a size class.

TGCGCCAGCAGCCAAGGGTACAGAAGCTCCTATGGCTACACCTTC,CASSQGYRSSYGYTF,.,.,TRBV4-3,TRBJ1-2
TGTGCCAGTAGTAAACAGAGGAACACTGAAGCTTTCTTT,CASSKQRNTEAFF,.,.,TRBV19,TRBJ1-1
TGTGCCAGCAGCTTGAATGCTGGCTACACCTTC,CASSLNAGYTF,.,.,TRBV5-4,TRBJ1-2
TGTGCCAGCTACCGGGACAGGGTCGCCTACGAGCAGTACTTC,CASYRDRVAYEQYF,.,TRBD1,TRBV28,TRBJ2-7
TGTGCCAGCAGTCCCTTCGGACTAGCGGGAGAAGAGGGCGACAATGAGCAGTTCTTC,CASSPFGLAGEEGDNEQFF,.,TRBD2,TRBV28,TRBJ2-1
TGTGCCAGCAGTTCATGGCACTCTCTCGGATTGGGTGAAAAACTGTTTTTT,CASSSWHSLGLGEKLFF,.,.,TRBV28,TRBJ1-4
TGTGCCAGCAAAAGAGACTCAGGGGGGATATCCTACAATGAGCAGTTCTTC,CASKRDSGGISYNEQFF,.,.,TRBV9,TRBJ2-1
TGTGCCAGCAGCGTCCAGGGAGGTGAAAAACTGTTTTTT,CASSVQGGEKLFF,.,.,TRBV9,TRBJ1-4
TGTGCCAGCCTTGGGCAGGCCATCCAAGAGACCCAGTACTTC,CASLGQAIQETQYF,.,.,TRBV19,TRBJ2-5
TGTGCCAGCAGTCTGATACAGGGGTTGACCTCCTACGAGCAGTACTTC,CASSLIQGLTSYEQYF,.,TRBD1,TRBV13,TRBJ2-7
TGTGCCAGCAGTGTCTCAGGGGAGGGAGCTTTCTTT,CASSVSGEGAFF,.,.,TRBV25-1,TRBJ1-1
TGCGCCAGCAGTATGGGACTAGCCCACCGGGAAGATACGCAGTATTTT,CASSMGLAHREDTQYF,.,TRBD2,TRBV10-1,TRBJ2-3
TGCAGCGTCCGGGCGGTCAGGAAAATGAACACTGAAGCTTTCTTT,CSVRAVRKMNTEAFF,.,.,TRBV29-1,TRBJ1-1
TGTGCCAGCTCACCCCGGGACAGGTTAAACCCCCTCCACTTT,CASSPRDRLNPLHF,.,TRBD1,TRBV18,TRBJ1-6
TGTGCCAGCAGCCCTTCTTTCGGGGGGCTCACTGAAGCTTTCTTT,CASSPSFGGLTEAFF,.,.,TRBV13,TRBJ1-1
TGTGCCAGCAGCCCCGGGTCGGGGGGAGGATACACTGAAGCTTTCTTT,CASSPGSGGGYTEAFF,.,.,TRBV28,TRBJ1-1
TGTGCCCCAACTCCTGGAACTAGCGGCTCCTACAATGAGCAGTTCTTC,CAPTPGTSGSYNEQFF,.,TRBD2,TRBV30,TRBJ2-1
TGTGCCAGCAGCGCGACAGGGGGCGGCCAGCCCCAGCATTTT,CASSATGGGQPQHF,.,TRBD1,TRBV9,TRBJ1-5
TGTGCCACCAGTGACGACCACAACGGGGACGACCTGCAAGAGACCCAGTACTTC,CATSDDHNGDDLQETQYF,.,.,TRBV24-1,TRBJ2-5
TGTGCCAGCAGTTTCGGGCGAGGTGAGCAGTTCTTC,CASSFGRGEQFF,.,.,TRBV27,TRBJ2-1
TGTGCCAGCAGTCCCGGGGGAGCCGACCAAGAGACCCAGTACTTC,CASSPGGADQETQYF,.,.,TRBV2,TRBJ2-5
TGTGCCAGCAGCCCCGGGGGTAGCGCGAAGACCCAGTACTTC,CASSPGGSAKTQYF,.,.,TRBV25-1,TRBJ2-5
TGTGCCAGTGGGACGATTGGTGGTCAGCCCCAGCATTTT,CASGTIGGQPQHF,.,.,TRBV19,TRBJ1-5
TGCAGTACGAGCGGGAGTTGGGAGACCCAGTACTTC,CSTSGSWETQYF,.,TRBD2,TRBV20-1,TRBJ2-5
TGTGCCAGCAGCCAGACAGGGACCCTTATCCTGGGGGGGGATGAGCAGTTCTTC,CASSQTGTLILGGDEQFF,.,.,TRBV3-1,TRBJ2-1
TGCGCCAGCAGCCCGCAGACAGGGCTGGCAGGCGAGCAGTACTTC,CASSPQTGLAGEQYF,few,TRBD1,TRBV4-1,TRBJ2-7